The entry below gives a single TCR beta chain sequence along with its context. The same CDR3 can be traced to other DNA sequences in this sample. The method was immunoSEQ multiplex PCR; TCRdb's version includes in-frame clones alone and lacks a portion of them. The data show under 1 million clones, about 96% seen once. CD8 cells classed as naive were CD45RO-negative and positively selected for CCR7, excluding terminally differentiated effector memory CD45RA+ cells. This sample stems from a study of shared clonotypes between healthy human individuals. V shed 0 bases and J shed 2 bases, with 9 bases lying between them. Germline-derived CDR1 and CDR2 are SGHRS and YFSETQ. The length of the CDR3 is 14 residues.

The source of this sequence is a man aged 25 to 40 in good health. The sequenced sample was naive CD8+ T cells sorted from blood. The chain is built from TRBV5-1 and TRBJ2-7; tentative D call: TRBD2 (5 bases). Written as DNA, the CDR3 is TGCGCCAGCAGCTTGGGTGCGGGTGCCTACGAGCAGTACTTC. This encodes CASSLGAGAYEQYF.